These 25 T cell receptor beta chains originate from one sample sequenced in a study of cytomegalovirus exposure and HLA in healthy donors. 60 Vbeta and 13 Jbeta primers were used in PCR. Method: immunoSEQ multiplex PCR; TCRdb's copy keeps in-frame clones and lacks some. The sample table includes about 210,000 clones. The sequenced sample consisted of PBMCs. The receptors come from a woman aged 25 to 45 in good health and CMV-seropositive.

V gene TRBV6-5 combines with J gene TRBJ2-7; 7 bases are shared with TRBD1. V lost 5 bases, J lost 2 bases, and 3 bases stayed unmatched. The CDR3 runs to 13 residues. Germline CDR1 is MNHEY and CDR2 is SVGAGI. The CDR3 loop is CASSAGTAYEQYF. DNA of the CDR3: TGTGCCAGCAGTGCAGGGACAGCCTACGAGCAGTACTTC.

The rearrangement joins TRBV5-5 to TRBJ1-1, with D unclear. The V and J ends lost 1 base and 6 bases respectively, with 4 bases between them. Germline V CDR1 and CDR2: SGHKS, YYEKEE (reference sequence). The CDR3 contains 11 residues. CDR3: CASSLISEAFF. The CDR3 coding sequence is TGTGCCAGCAGCTTGATCTCTGAAGCTTTCTTT.

The genes are TRBV15 and TRBJ2-7; unclear D gene. Trimming removed 4 bases from V and 2 bases from J, with 9 bases in between. Germline loops: CDR1 LNHNV, CDR2 YYDKDF (reference sequence). This CDR3 has 13 amino acids. Here the CDR3 DNA reads TGTGCCACCAGCATCTACACAGCCTACGAGCAGTACTTC. Its protein product is CATSIYTAYEQYF.

The DNA of the CDR3 is TGTGCCAGCAGTTTAAGGCTAGCCTCAGATACGCAGTATTTT. Protein product: CASSLRLASDTQYF. The V call is TRBV27, the J call TRBJ2-3, with D perhaps TRBD2 (5 bases). V dropped 2 bases and J dropped 4 bases, with 10 bases sitting between them. CDR1 is MNHEY, CDR2 SMNVEV, per germline (reference sequence). This CDR3 is 14 amino acids long.

The chain joins TRBV18 to TRBJ2-7; possible D gene TRBD1, 5 bases. V was clipped by 6 bases and J by 7 bases, with 19 bases between them. Per the germline V gene, CDR1 is KGHSH and CDR2 is LQKENI. The CDR3 totals 14 residues. CDR3 nucleotides: TGTGCCAGCTCCCAGGCCCTACAGGCTGAGGAGCAGTACTTC. This codes for CASSQALQAEEQYF.

The rearrangement uses TRBV2 and TRBJ2-7; the D gene is possibly TRBD2 (6 bases). The germline V and J ends were trimmed by 7 bases and 2 bases, with 18 bases remaining between them. The CDR3 is 15 amino acids. Germline loops: CDR1 SNHLY, CDR2 FYNNEI. CDR3: CASNPQGRETYEQYF. The CDR3 DNA sequence: TGTGCCAGCAACCCCCAGGGACGGGAGACCTACGAGCAGTACTTC.

The chain joins TRBV11-2 to TRBJ1-3; TRBD1 agrees at 8 bases. The CDR3 is made up of 16 amino acids. V trimming: 4 bases; J trimming: 0 bases; junction bases outside the gene matches: 5. The V gene's germline CDR1 is SGHAT and CDR2 FQNNGV. The CDR3 sequence: CASSSGGKGSGNTIYF. CDR3 sequence (DNA): TGTGCCAGCAGCTCAGGGGGCAAGGGCTCTGGAAACACCATATATTTT.

This chain connects TRBV5-4 to TRBJ2-3; 7 nucleotides line up with TRBD1. The ends lost 4 bases at V and 4 bases at J; junction bases unmatched: 6. This CDR3 spans 14 amino acids. Looked up from germline, CDR1 is SGHNT and CDR2 is YYREEE (reference sequence). CDR3 protein: CASSLDRVADTQYF. The CDR3 bases are TGTGCCAGCAGCCTCGACAGGGTGGCAGATACGCAGTATTTT.

For the CDR3, the DNA is TGTGCCAGCTCAGGGGGGCGCCTGGGCAATCAGCCCCAGCATTTT. Translation: CASSGGRLGNQPQHF. The chain uses TRBV7-7 and TRBJ1-5, with 7 bases matching TRBD1. Germline assignment: CDR1 SSHAT and CDR2 FNYEAQ (reference sequence). V dropped 8 bases and J dropped 2; count of bases not matched to a gene: 9. CDR3 size: 15 residues.

This chain connects TRBV5-8 to TRBJ1-1; 9 bases line up with TRBD1. CDR3 size: 13 residues. V was clipped by 7 bases and J by 5 bases; unmatched bases: 6. Germline V lookup: CDR1 SGHTS, CDR2 YDEGEE. CDR3 in amino acids: CASGDGTGTEAFF. The CDR3 DNA sequence: TGTGCCAGCGGGGATGGGACAGGGACTGAAGCTTTCTTT.

The chain joins TRBV2 to TRBJ1-4, with D possibly TRBD1 on 6 matching bases. The CDR3 runs to 14 residues. Per the germline V gene, CDR1 is SNHLY and CDR2 is FYNNEI. Trimming took off 4 bases at V and 8 bases at J, with 14 bases between the two ends. As DNA, the CDR3 is TGTGCCAGCAGTGCCGACACGAGGGGGGAAAAACTGTTTTTT. This encodes CASSADTRGEKLFF.

This sequence joins TRBV4-3 and TRBJ2-2; weak D call: TRBD1 (6 bases). This CDR3 region has 19 residues. Trimming shortened V by 1 base and J by 1 base, and 19 bases separated the two germline ends. Germline V CDR1 and CDR2: LGHNA, YSLEER. CDR3 loop: CASSQGLGGWEKNTGELFF. In DNA, the CDR3 is TGCGCCAGCAGCCAAGGCCTAGGGGGTTGGGAGAAGAACACCGGGGAGCTGTTTTTT.

The V gene is TRBV11-3, the J gene TRBJ2-1; possible D gene TRBD2, 5 bases. The germline gives CDR1 SGHNT, CDR2 YENEEA. CDR3 length: 16 amino acids. V was pared by 0 bases and J by 0 bases, with 9 bases between. CDR3 nucleotide sequence: TGTGCCAGCAGCTTAGAGAGCGGAAGCTCCTACAATGAGCAGTTCTTC. It yields the protein CASSLESGSSYNEQFF. The whole variable domain, filled in from reference TRBV11-3 and TRBJ2-1, reads EAGVVQSPRYKIIEKKQPVAFWCNPISGHNTLYWYLQNLGQGPELLIRYENEEAVDDSQLPKDRFSAERLKGVDSTLKIQPAELGDSAVYLCASSLESGSSYNEQFFGPGTRLTVL.

V is TRBV19 and J is TRBJ2-7; 8 bases map to TRBD1. With V trimmed by 5 bases and J by 3 bases, 9 bases remained unmatched. The CDR3 covers 15 residues. CDR1 and CDR2 from the germline V gene are LNHDA and SQIVND (reference sequence). The CDR3 DNA reads TGTGCCAGTAGTCAGGAGAGACAGGGGTTCTACGAGCAGTACTTC. Translating gives CASSQERQGFYEQYF.

V usage is TRBV11-1 and J usage is TRBJ1-1; weak D call: TRBD1 (5 bases). CDR3 size: 13 residues. V dropped 1 base and J dropped 8 bases, with 11 bases sitting between them. The germline V gene encodes CDR1 SGHAT and CDR2 FQDESV (reference sequence). The DNA for the CDR3 is TGTGCCAGCAGCTTAGTTATAGGGGCAGAAGCTTTCTTT. Its protein product is CASSLVIGAEAFF.

The genes are TRBV10-1 and TRBJ1-2; D gene uncertain. The CDR3 loop spans 13 amino acids. Between the trimmed V and J ends, which lost 5 bases and 2 bases, there was a span of 9 bases. From germline, CDR1 is WNHNN and CDR2 SYGVQD (reference sequence). This CDR3 reads CASSQDLNYGYTF. As DNA, the CDR3 is TGCGCCAGCAGTCAGGATCTAAACTATGGCTACACCTTC.

The chain employs TRBV28 and TRBJ2-7, with TRBD2 matching over 9 bases. This CDR3 is 14 amino acids long. The germline V gene has CDR1 MDHEN and CDR2 SYDVKM. V trimming: 4 bases; J trimming: 5 bases; junction bases outside the gene matches: 6. The CDR3 is CASSSSGEIDEQYF. DNA for the CDR3: TGTGCCAGCAGTTCTAGCGGGGAGATTGACGAGCAGTACTTC.

The V call is TRBV5-8, the J call TRBJ2-3, with 10 bases lining up with TRBD2. Germline V CDR1 and CDR2: SGHTS, YDEGEE. The CDR3 runs 15 residues. The V gene end was trimmed by 0 bases and the J gene end by 4 bases; junction bases not matched to a gene: 2. The CDR3 bases are TGTGCCAGCAGCTTGGGACTAGCGGGTTCAGATACGCAGTATTTT. Encoded protein: CASSLGLAGSDTQYF.

CDR3 sequence reads: CASSDGGTYEQYF. The CDR3 DNA follows: TGTGCCAGCAGTGATGGAGGGACCTACGAGCAGTACTTC. This chain uses TRBV2 with TRBJ2-7, with D perhaps matching TRBD2 (6 bases). This CDR3 comprises 13 residues. Germline lookup yields CDR1 SNHLY and CDR2 FYNNEI. V was pared by 3 bases and J by 2 bases, with 8 bases between.

This chain links TRBV25-1 with TRBJ2-3; the match to TRBD2 covers 10 bases. The CDR3 extends over 18 amino acids. From germline, CDR1 is MGHDK and CDR2 SYGVNS. The junction had 7 bases not matched to a gene; V was cut back by 1 base and J by 0 bases. CDR3 sequence (DNA): TGTGCCAGCAGTGAATGCGTAGGACTAGCGGTTAGCACAGATACGCAGTATTTT. This translates into CASSECVGLAVSTDTQYF. The full variable domain, with the rest looked up from reference TRBV25-1 and TRBJ2-3, is EADIYQTPRYLVIGTGKKITLECSQTMGHDKMYWYQQDPGMELHLIHYSYGVNSTEKGDLSSESTVSRIRTEHFPLTLESARPSHTSQYLCASSECVGLAVSTDTQYFGPGTRLTVL.

V is TRBV5-1 and J is TRBJ2-3; 10 nucleotides agree with TRBD2. V was clipped by 1 base and J by 1 base; unmatched bases: 6. There are 17 residues in the CDR3. Germline V gives CDR1 SGHRS, CDR2 YFSETQ. CDR3: CASSLLAGVSGTDTQYF. Written as DNA, the CDR3 is TGCGCCAGCAGCTTGCTAGCGGGAGTATCGGGCACAGATACGCAGTATTTT.

The chain joins TRBV7-2 to TRBJ2-7; D gene unclear. Germline assignment: CDR1 SGHTA and CDR2 FQGNSA. V was clipped by 2 bases and J by 7 bases, with 15 bases between them. The CDR3 runs 14 residues. The DNA for the CDR3 is TGTGCCAGCAGCTTATTTAGCCTCACTGGGGAGCAGTACTTC. This codes for CASSLFSLTGEQYF.

This chain uses TRBV5-1 with TRBJ2-1, with TRBD2 matching over 10 bases. The trim removed 3 bases at V and 4 bases at J, leaving 10 bases unmatched. Germline CDR1 SGHRS, CDR2 YFSETQ. This CDR3 comprises 17 residues. CDR3 in amino acids: CASSWEGLAGEYNEQFF. CDR3 DNA sequence: TGCGCCAGCAGCTGGGAAGGGCTAGCGGGGGAATACAATGAGCAGTTCTTC. Full variable domain (remainder filled in from reference TRBV5-1 and TRBJ2-1): KAGVTQTPRYLIKTRGQQVTLSCSPISGHRSVSWYQQTPGQGLQFLFEYFSETQRNKGNFPGRFSGRQFSNSRSEMNVSTLELGDSALYLCASSWEGLAGEYNEQFFGPGTRLTVL.

This chain links TRBV6-5 with TRBJ1-5, with D tentatively TRBD1 (6 bases). The V end lost 6 bases, the J end lost 6 bases, and 18 bases lay between the germline ends. CDR3 length equals 15 residues. Germline V CDR1 and CDR2: MNHEY, SVGAGI. The CDR3 loop is CASSETGRGVQPQHF. CDR3 DNA: TGTGCCAGCAGCGAAACAGGGAGGGGTGTTCAGCCCCAGCATTTT.

The chain combines TRBV25-1 with TRBJ2-1; 16 positions agree with TRBD2. Per germline, CDR1 MGHDK and CDR2 SYGVNS. The CDR3 totals 16 residues. V shed 4 bases, J shed 12 bases, and the junction held 9 bases outside the gene matches. The DNA of the CDR3 is TGTGCCAGCAGTGCGCCGGGACTAGCGGGAGGGAGGTGGCAGTTCTTC. Translating gives CASSAPGLAGGRWQFF.